This T cell receptor beta chain was found in a study of blood T cells in healthy people across ages. Using a J-beta primer mix together with a sample-barcoded 5' primer, a second PCR was run for about 7 to 12 cycles. TCRdb fed the 5' RACE reads into MiXCR, producing one record per CDR3 protein. This sample has fewer than 950,000 distinct CDR3 sequences, with roughly 40% found just once. Study-level points and caveats: Unsorted PBMCs blocked a conclusive comparison of naive and antigen-experienced cells.

The CDR3 has 14 amino acids. V dropped 6 bases and J dropped 12 bases, with 23 bases sitting between them. CDR1 and CDR2 (germline): MNHEY, SVGEGT. As for this clonotype: Its antigen is unknown.

The chain carries TRBV6-2 or TRBV6-3 and TRBJ1-1; D unclear. Source material: blood. The origin of this receptor is a man aged 18-30 years in good health. Here the CDR3 DNA reads TGTGCCAGCAGCCTACCCACCCGGGCCTTAAGACCTTTCTTT. This sequence encodes CASSLPTRALRPFF.